This entry lists 25 T cell receptor beta chains sequenced from one sample in a study of blood T cell repertoires in COVID-19. TCRdb's copy holds only in-frame clones and misses some; the assay was immunoSEQ multiplex PCR. Of fewer than 350,000 clones listed, around 90% are singletons. Sample: peripheral blood. These receptors were collected from a man aged 30 to 39 with COVID-19, enrolled during active disease.

The chain has TRBV25-1 and TRBJ1-3; perhaps TRBD1 as D (5 bases). V lost 1 base, J lost 2 bases, and 15 bases lay in between. The CDR3 is 17 residues long. Per the germline V gene, CDR1 is MGHDK and CDR2 is SYGVNS. CDR3 DNA sequence: TGTGCCAGCAGTGAATGGGGGGAAGGGGACCCTGGAAACACCATATATTTT. Translation: CASSEWGEGDPGNTIYF.

The chain links TRBV27 to TRBJ2-3; TRBD2 aligns across 11 bases. This CDR3 contains 16 residues. Germline V gives CDR1 MNHEY, CDR2 SMNVEV (reference sequence). J lost 2 bases, V lost 2 bases, and 3 bases had no gene match. The CDR3 here is CASSLGTSGYTDTQYF. The DNA of the CDR3 is TGTGCCAGCAGTTTAGGGACTAGCGGATACACAGATACGCAGTATTTT.

In DNA form, the CDR3 reads TGTGCCAGCAGTTACCGGGACAGTGTTCACTACGAGCAGTACTTC. Translation: CASSYRDSVHYEQYF. J is TRBJ2-7 and V is TRBV6-5; 7 bases line up with TRBD1. The CDR3 is 15 residues long. Germline lookup yields CDR1 MNHEY and CDR2 SVGAGI. Trimming took 2 bases from V and 3 from J; bases not matched to a gene: 7.

This rearrangement joins TRBV28 to TRBJ2-7; 9 bases match TRBD1. Germline assignment: CDR1 MDHEN and CDR2 SYDVKM. V trimming: 4 bases; J trimming: 5 bases; junction bases outside the gene matches: 9. The CDR3 contains 15 residues. The chain's CDR3 is CASSSSGTGYNEQYF. CDR3 nucleotide sequence: TGTGCCAGCAGTTCATCCGGGACAGGGTATAACGAGCAGTACTTC.

This clone was counted a single time. The V and J genes are TRBV7-7 and TRBJ2-7, with 7 bases that match TRBD2. The CDR3 sequence is 15 residues long. Losses at the gene ends were 5 bases for V and 0 bases for J; bases not matched to a gene: 7. Per germline, CDR1 SSHAT and CDR2 FNYEAQ (reference sequence). CDR3 in amino acids: CASSQGTGGSYEQYF. CDR3 bases: TGTGCCAGCAGCCAGGGCACGGGGGGCTCCTACGAGCAGTACTTC.

This clone turned up a few times. The chain couples TRBV19 to TRBJ1-4, with D uncertain. Between the trimmed V and J ends, which lost 5 bases and 7 bases, there was a span of 20 bases. Germline CDR1 is LNHDA and CDR2 is SQIVND (reference sequence). The CDR3 length is 16 residues. The chain's CDR3 is CASSALREGGGEKLFF. DNA of the CDR3: TGTGCCAGTAGTGCGCTAAGGGAGGGAGGAGGTGAAAAACTGTTTTTT.

The chain uses TRBV27 and TRBJ2-5; D remains unclear. The CDR3 loop spans 13 amino acids. Between the trimmed V and J ends, which lost 2 bases and 2 bases, there was a span of 6 bases. Germline CDR1 MNHEY, CDR2 SMNVEV (reference sequence). CDR3 loop: CASSLLGQETQYF. DNA for the CDR3: TGTGCCAGCAGTTTACTCGGGCAAGAGACCCAGTACTTC.

In DNA, the CDR3 is TGTGCCAGCAGGCTGGGACAGGGGGCGTACAATGAGCAGTTCTTC. Protein: CASRLGQGAYNEQFF. The rearrangement links TRBV27 to TRBJ2-1, with 12 bases matching TRBD1. The CDR3 sequence is 15 residues long. V gave up 6 bases and J gave up 4 bases; unmatched junction bases: 4. The V gene's germline CDR1 is MNHEY and CDR2 SMNVEV (reference sequence).

The chain links TRBV19 to TRBJ2-7; weak D call: TRBD1 (6 bases). V shed 4 bases and J shed 0 bases, with 7 bases lying between them. CDR3 length: 13 residues. Germline assignment: CDR1 LNHDA and CDR2 SQIVND (reference sequence). DNA of the CDR3: TGTGCCAGTAGTACGGACAGCTCCTACGAGCAGTACTTC. Protein product: CASSTDSSYEQYF.

The chain carries TRBV19 and TRBJ2-7, with 11 bases that match TRBD1. CDR3 length: 15 amino acids. Germline CDR1 is LNHDA and CDR2 is SQIVND (reference sequence). Trimming at V came to 5 bases and at J to 0 bases, leaving 3 bases not matched to a gene. DNA for the CDR3: TGTGCCAGTAGTCGGGGGACAGGGGGCTCCTACGAGCAGTACTTC. Residues: CASSRGTGGSYEQYF.

The chain employs TRBV6-4 and TRBJ2-1, with TRBD2 matching over 8 bases. The CDR3 has 15 residues. V shed 2 bases, J shed 6 bases, and the junction held 6 bases outside the gene matches. In germline, CDR1 is MRHNA, CDR2 SNTAGT. The CDR3 region is CASSDITGGGNEQFF. DNA for the CDR3: TGTGCCAGCAGTGACATAACGGGAGGGGGCAATGAGCAGTTCTTC.

V is TRBV25-1 and J is TRBJ1-2; tentatively, D is TRBD1 (6 bases). Germline assignment: CDR1 MGHDK and CDR2 SYGVNS. V lost 6 bases and J 3 bases, leaving 20 bases between the germline ends. This CDR3 region has 16 residues. The CDR3 bases are TGTGCCAGCAGACCTACCTACCAGGGGTTAGACTATGGCTACACCTTC. Encoded protein: CASRPTYQGLDYGYTF.

This rearrangement joins TRBV24-1 to TRBJ1-1; 9 nucleotides agree with TRBD1. Germline CDR1 is KGHDR and CDR2 is SFDVKD. The CDR3 covers 15 residues. Trimming at V came to 5 bases and at J to 7 bases, leaving 10 bases not matched to a gene. CDR3 region: CATSGGTGWKFEAFF. CDR3 DNA: TGTGCCACCAGTGGCGGGACAGGGTGGAAGTTTGAAGCTTTCTTT.

The chain carries TRBV24-1 and TRBJ1-1, with 7 bases identical to TRBD1. V lost 4 bases and J lost 0; bases outside the gene matches: 7. Germline loops: CDR1 KGHDR, CDR2 SFDVKD. This CDR3 has 16 residues. CDR3 DNA sequence: TGTGCCACCAGTGACGCTGTTCAGGGGGTGAACACTGAAGCTTTCTTT. Translated, it gives CATSDAVQGVNTEAFF.

Only one count was recorded for this clone. This rearrangement joins TRBV27 to TRBJ1-5; the match to TRBD1 covers 8 bases. Germline CDR1 reads MNHEY; CDR2 reads SMNVEV (reference sequence). The CDR3 is 15 residues long. J lost 5 bases, V lost 5 bases, and 8 bases had no gene match. CDR3 region: CASSAGQGAYQPQHF. The CDR3 nucleotides read TGTGCCAGCAGTGCGGGTCAGGGGGCTTATCAGCCCCAGCATTTT.

The J gene is TRBJ2-7, the V gene TRBV10-3, with D possibly matching TRBD1 (5 bases). In germline, CDR1 is ENHRY, CDR2 SYGVKD. The germline V and J ends were trimmed by 6 bases and 4 bases, with 10 bases remaining between them. The CDR3 spans 12 residues. CDR3 protein: CAIRDTVYEQYF. The DNA for the CDR3 is TGTGCCATCAGGGACACGGTGTACGAGCAGTACTTC.

This clone was counted a single time. The rearrangement joins TRBV7-2 to TRBJ1-5; D is ambiguous. Between the trimmed V and J ends, which lost 1 base and 5 bases, there was a span of 6 bases. Germline V lookup: CDR1 SGHTA, CDR2 FQGNSA. The CDR3 covers 13 residues. The chain's CDR3 is CASSLGGDQPQHF. CDR3 DNA: TGTGCCAGCAGCTTAGGCGGAGATCAGCCCCAGCATTTT.

The genes are TRBV7-2 and TRBJ2-3; D is unresolved. Germline CDR1 is SGHTA and CDR2 is FQGNSA. This CDR3 has 15 residues. Deletions cut 1 base from V and 2 bases from J, with 10 bases between. The CDR3 nucleotides read TGTGCCAGCAGCTTAGTGTCAGTCCCCACAGATACGCAGTATTTT. This codes for CASSLVSVPTDTQYF.

This clone has a single count. The junction departs from the called germline gene at one end, perhaps through a read error. This chain joins TRBV11-2 and TRBJ2-7; D perhaps matches TRBD1 (6 bases). The CDR3 spans 14 residues. Germline CDR1 SGHAT, CDR2 FQNNGV. The chain's CDR3 is CASSLAKGRGFPLF. The CDR3 DNA reads as TGTGCCAGCAGCTTAGCCAAGGGAAGGGGGTTCCCCCTCTTC.

The V call is TRBV6-5, the J call TRBJ2-7; TRBD1 aligns across 10 bases. The CDR3 consists of 15 residues. After removal of 5 bases from V and 5 bases from J, the junction contained 9 bases not matched to a gene. Germline V gene lookup returns CDR1 MNHEY and CDR2 SVGAGI. The CDR3 coding sequence is TGTGCCAGCAGTCTTGTGGGGGACAGGGGCCACGAGCAGTACTTC. Translation gives CASSLVGDRGHEQYF.

V and J are TRBV5-1 and TRBJ2-2, with 9 positions matching TRBD1. Germline CDR1 SGHRS, CDR2 YFSETQ. V lost 3 bases, J lost 5 bases, and 11 bases stayed unmatched. The CDR3 consists of 17 residues. This CDR3 is CASSSGGQGYGTGELFF. The CDR3 DNA reads TGCGCCAGCAGCTCCGGGGGACAGGGTTATGGTACCGGGGAGCTGTTTTTT.

The chain links TRBV5-4 to TRBJ2-3, with D maybe TRBD2 (5 bases). This CDR3 region has 16 residues. The ends were cut back, 3 bases at V and 10 bases at J, with 24 bases in the middle. CDR1 is SGHNT, CDR2 YYREEE, per germline (reference sequence). The CDR3, as DNA: TGTGCCAGCAGCTCCCCCGGAGGTAAAAACTGGATGGCGCAGTATTTT. Protein product: CASSSPGGKNWMAQYF.

The rearrangement links TRBV9 to TRBJ2-1; D might be TRBD2 (7 bases). This CDR3 has 14 residues. The V gene lost 5 bases and the J gene lost 2 bases, with 11 bases spanning the gap. Per germline, CDR1 SGDLS and CDR2 YYNGEE. The CDR3 region is CASRGRDTYNEQFF. DNA for the CDR3: TGTGCCAGCAGGGGGAGGGACACCTACAATGAGCAGTTCTTC.

The CDR3 reads CATSRGGQDGTRNGYTF. The CDR3 DNA reads TGTGCCACCAGCAGGGGAGGGCAGGATGGGACTAGGAATGGCTACACCTTC. The V call is TRBV15, the J call TRBJ1-2; TRBD1 is a possible D gene (5 bases). CDR3 length: 17 residues. V lost 3 bases and J lost 6, with 23 bases in between. CDR1 LNHNV and CDR2 YYDKDF come from the germline V gene (reference sequence).

V is TRBV7-9 and J is TRBJ1-1; TRBD1 matches at 11 bases. CDR3 length equals 13 residues. V lost 6 bases to trimming and J lost 6 bases; unmatched junction nucleotides: 3. Germline V gene sequence: CDR1 SEHNR, CDR2 FQNEAQ (reference sequence). CDR3 sequence (DNA): TGTGCCAGCAGGGGACAGGGGGGCCCTGAAGCTTTCTTT. Protein product: CASRGQGGPEAFF.